This T cell receptor beta chain appears in the sequencing data of a study of metastatic and nonmetastatic thyroid tumors. Thyroid surgery was preceded by no treatment in any patient. TCRdb used MiXCR to call clones anew from the PCR reads. The repertoire holds 3,700 or so clones, about a third seen once, with 25% to 30% in the top ten. Trimming stripped 8 bases from V and 5 bases from J, with 15 bases between. CDR1 ENHRY and CDR2 SYGVKD come from the germline V gene. The CDR3 contains 13 residues. The source is a female donor with papillary thyroid cancer or a benign thyroid nodule (not recorded which). Some clones in this sample may be carry-over from other donors' samples. Sequencing was done on a sample of adjacent normal tissue. V usage is TRBV10-3 and J usage is TRBJ1-2; D unclear. This chain's CDR3 is CAIWAQTPYGYTF. The DNA for the CDR3 is TGTGCCATCTGGGCCCAAACTCCTTATGGCTACACCTTC.